What follows are 16 T cell receptor beta chains derived from one specimen sequenced in a study of response to subunit inactivated influenza vaccine. TCRdb redid the calling of the RT-PCR reads with MiXCR, one entry per CDR3 protein. The table shows almost 600,000 distinct CDR3 sequences, with around 15% occurring only once. The starting material was PBMCs from blood, obtained roughly 12 days after vaccination. Receptors were obtained from a man aged 50 to 59 who received an inactivated influenza vaccine.

The V and J genes are TRBV20-1 and TRBJ2-5; 8 positions agree with TRBD2. The CDR3 covers 15 residues. Germline lookup yields CDR1 DFQATT and CDR2 SNEGSKA (reference sequence). V lost 4 bases and J lost 5; bases outside the gene matches: 12. The CDR3 DNA reads TGCAGTGCTACCAGTCTAGCGGGCGGGTGGGAGACCCAGTACTTC. Translating it yields CSATSLAGGWETQYF.

This clonotype appeared many times. V usage is TRBV27 and J usage is TRBJ1-5; D possibly corresponds to TRBD1 (5 bases). V lost 5 bases to trimming and J lost 4 bases, with 12 bases between them. The CDR3 is 14 residues long. Germline lookup yields CDR1 MNHEY and CDR2 SMNVEV (reference sequence). The CDR3 loop is CASSGTGNNQPQHF. For the CDR3, the DNA is TGTGCCAGCAGTGGTACAGGAAATAATCAGCCCCAGCATTTT.

The genes are TRBV7-9 and TRBJ1-1; TRBD1 matches at 7 bases. The germline gives CDR1 SEHNR, CDR2 FQNEAQ (reference sequence). The trim removed 5 bases at V and 1 base at J, leaving 7 bases unmatched. The CDR3 is 15 residues long. The CDR3 nucleotides are TGTGCCAGCAGCCGTGCGAGACAGGGGAACACTGAAGCTTTCTTT. The encoded protein is CASSRARQGNTEAFF.

This chain links TRBV7-2 with TRBJ2-7; the match to TRBD2 covers 13 bases. The germline gives CDR1 SGHTA, CDR2 FQGNSA. With V trimmed by 5 bases and J by 6 bases, 7 bases remained unmatched. CDR3 length equals 15 residues. The CDR3: CASSKGGLAGAEQYF. CDR3 bases: TGTGCCAGCAGCAAAGGTGGACTAGCGGGAGCCGAGCAGTACTTC.

V and J are TRBV20-1 and TRBJ2-1; TRBD2 aligns across 12 bases. The CDR3 covers 17 residues. The V gene's germline CDR1 is DFQATT and CDR2 SNEGSKA (reference sequence). J gave up 0 bases and V 2 bases, and 5 bases lay outside the gene matches. CDR3 region: CSARRTSGIYSYNEQFF. CDR3 DNA sequence: TGCAGTGCTAGAAGGACTAGCGGGATATACTCCTACAATGAGCAGTTCTTC.

This clonotype was picked up a small number of times. The genes are TRBV7-2 and TRBJ2-2; no reliable D call. CDR1 is SGHTA, CDR2 FQGNSA, per germline. The V end lost 2 bases, the J end lost 7 bases, and 11 bases lay between the germline ends. CDR3 length equals 14 residues. In DNA form, the CDR3 reads TGTGCCAGCAGCTTAAAAAGGGTGCACGGGGAGCTGTTTTTT. Protein: CASSLKRVHGELFF.

This clonotype turned up a few times. CDR3 coding DNA: TGTGCCAGCACGGTCTCAGTCTCAGGCACCGGGGAGCTGTTTTTT. Amino acids: CASTVSVSGTGELFF. This chain uses TRBV4-2 with TRBJ2-2; D gene unclear. CDR1 LGHNA and CDR2 YNFKEQ come from the germline V gene. The CDR3 has 15 residues. The ends were cut back, 7 bases at V and 4 bases at J, with 16 bases in the middle.

J is TRBJ2-1 and V is TRBV7-2, with D unresolved. CDR3 length: 13 residues. Trimming pared 2 bases from V and 8 bases from J, leaving 10 bases between. Germline V lookup: CDR1 SGHTA, CDR2 FQGNSA. The CDR3 DNA reads TGTGCCAGCAGCTTACCCGGAGTTGATGAGCAGTTCTTC. As protein: CASSLPGVDEQFF.

This chain links TRBV5-1 with TRBJ2-6; 7 bases align to TRBD1. This CDR3 contains 14 residues. V shed 8 bases, J shed 2 bases, and the junction held 4 bases outside the gene matches. Germline V gives CDR1 SGHRS, CDR2 YFSETQ. The CDR3 here is CASGQAPGANVLTF. For the CDR3, the DNA is TGCGCCAGTGGACAGGCCCCTGGGGCCAACGTCCTGACTTTC.

Comments on this clonotype: The germline gene is not matched at one end of the junction; a read error may be the cause. The chain has TRBV7-7 and TRBJ2-2; 8 bases fit TRBD1. Germline V lookup: CDR1 SSHAT, CDR2 FNYEAQ (reference sequence). The CDR3 sequence is 16 residues long. DNA for the CDR3: TGTGCTAGCAGCCCAGGACAGGGAGGACCCACCGGGGAGCTGTTTTTT. Translating gives CASSPGQGGPTGELFF.

This clonotype has a handful of counts. The rearrangement links TRBV7-2 to TRBJ1-6; 9 bases align to TRBD1. This CDR3 region has 16 residues. Germline trimming cut 7 bases from V and 7 bases from J; bases unmatched to any gene: 11. Germline V CDR1 and CDR2: SGHTA, FQGNSA. CDR3 sequence (DNA): TGTGCCAGCACCATTTCCACCGGGACAGGGAATTCACCCCTCCACTTT. The encoded protein is CASTISTGTGNSPLHF.

The chain employs TRBV7-9 and TRBJ2-7, with 8 positions matching TRBD1. CDR1 and CDR2 (germline): SEHNR, FQNEAQ (reference sequence). CDR3 size: 14 residues. Germline trimming cut 1 base from V and 6 bases from J; bases unmatched to any gene: 5. The CDR3 coding sequence is TGTGCCAGCAGCTTAGACAGGGGGGCGATCGAGCAGTACTTC. Its protein product is CASSLDRGAIEQYF.

This clonotype was counted a few times. The chain has TRBV11-3 and TRBJ2-6; D assignment may be TRBD1 or TRBD2 (5 bases each). Germline V gene lookup returns CDR1 SGHNT and CDR2 YENEEA. This CDR3 has 17 amino acids. V lost 1 base, J lost 2 bases, and 12 bases lay in between. Here the CDR3 reads CASSLVVQGPGANVLTF. The CDR3 DNA reads TGTGCCAGCAGCTTAGTCGTGCAGGGACCTGGGGCCAACGTCCTGACTTTC.

The V gene is TRBV24-1, the J gene TRBJ2-4; D unclear. The V gene lost 0 bases and the J gene lost 0 bases, with 8 bases spanning the gap. CDR1 is KGHDR, CDR2 SFDVKD, per germline. The CDR3 sequence is 16 residues long. The CDR3 DNA sequence: TGTGCCACCAGTGATTTGGACCTACTAGCCAAAAACATTCAGTACTTC. As protein: CATSDLDLLAKNIQYF.

The rearrangement links TRBV6-2 or TRBV6-3 to TRBJ2-1; TRBD2 agrees at 8 bases. CDR1 MNHEY and CDR2 SVGEGT come from the germline V gene. The CDR3 is 14 residues long. V lost 6 bases and J lost 6; bases outside the gene matches: 7. CDR3 amino acids: CASSSPLAGNEQFF. CDR3 bases: TGTGCCAGCAGCTCCCCCCTAGCGGGCAATGAGCAGTTCTTC.

This clonotype was observed a handful of times. The chain uses TRBV6-1 and TRBJ2-7, with D perhaps matching TRBD1 (5 bases). Germline CDR1 MNHNS, CDR2 SASEGT. This CDR3 has 13 residues. Trimming took off 6 bases at V and 1 base at J, with 10 bases between the two ends. This CDR3 is CASSLTASYEQYF. The DNA for the CDR3 is TGTGCCAGCAGCCTGACAGCATCCTACGAGCAGTACTTC.